The text below deals with one TCR beta chain. Its antigen is undetermined. The data were obtained in a study of monozygotic twins with inflammatory bowel disease. This CDR3 is 14 amino acids long. Germline lookup yields CDR1 SGHTA and CDR2 FQGNSA. The study, taken as a whole, reports: With others, IBD patients shared fewer clonotypes than healthy twins did, especially with disease activity. T cell subtypes were not distinguishable in this analysis.

The team made cDNA by running eight separate reactions for each sample. Nested PCRs of approximately 16 and 10 cycles, two in total, were run on TCRalpha and TCRbeta cDNA. TCRdb derives one entry per CDR3 protein from the 5' RACE reads, leaving out DNA. Its table lists some 170,000 distinct CDR3 sequences. V gene TRBV7-2 combines with J gene TRBJ2-7. The sequenced sample was blood. The source of this sequence is a human donor with ulcerative colitis or Crohn's disease, or a healthy co-twin of an affected twin (not recorded which). The CDR3 loop reads CASSLGGRTVLQYF.